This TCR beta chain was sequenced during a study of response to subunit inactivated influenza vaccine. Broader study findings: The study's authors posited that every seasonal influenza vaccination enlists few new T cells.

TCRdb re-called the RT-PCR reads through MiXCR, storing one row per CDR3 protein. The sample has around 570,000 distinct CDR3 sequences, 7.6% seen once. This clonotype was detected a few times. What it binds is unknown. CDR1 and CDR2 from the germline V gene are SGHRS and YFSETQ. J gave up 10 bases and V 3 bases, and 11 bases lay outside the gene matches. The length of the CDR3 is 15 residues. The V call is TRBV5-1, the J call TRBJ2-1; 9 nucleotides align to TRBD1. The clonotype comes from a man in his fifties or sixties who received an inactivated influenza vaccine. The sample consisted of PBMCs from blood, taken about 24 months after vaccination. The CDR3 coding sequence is TGCGCCAGCAGCTCCGGACAGGGGACGTATTCGGAGCAGTTCTTC. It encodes CASSSGQGTYSEQFF.